Listed here are 22 T cell receptor beta chains from one sample, sequenced in a study of blood T cell repertoires in COVID-19. TCRdb's copy holds only in-frame clones and misses some; the assay was immunoSEQ multiplex PCR. The sample yields some 180,000 clones, 90% seen once. The specimen sequenced was peripheral blood. Receptor source: a man in his fifties or sixties with acute or convalescent COVID-19.

This clone appeared a single time. The chain couples TRBV2 to TRBJ1-2, with D tentatively TRBD1 (5 bases). Germline V gene data show CDR1 as SNHLY and CDR2 as FYNNEI. The ends were cut back, 4 bases at V and 1 base at J, with 13 bases in the middle. The CDR3 length is 15 residues. CDR3 residues: CASSVSRQGNYGYTF. The CDR3, as DNA: TGTGCCAGCAGTGTTAGCCGCCAGGGTAACTATGGCTACACCTTC.

The chain employs TRBV2 and TRBJ2-5; the D is unclear. The CDR3 is made up of 13 amino acids. In germline, CDR1 is SNHLY, CDR2 FYNNEI. V lost 4 bases to trimming and J lost 4 bases, with 10 bases between them. The DNA for the CDR3 is TGTGCCAGCAGTGGCGACTTGGGAGAGACCCAGTACTTC. Its translation is CASSGDLGETQYF.

CDR3 loop: CAWSYQGANEKLFF. The CDR3 DNA is TGTGCCTGGAGTTATCAGGGCGCTAATGAAAAACTGTTTTTT. The chain employs TRBV30 and TRBJ1-4, with D possibly TRBD1 on 5 matching bases. Germline CDR1 reads GTSNPN; CDR2 reads SVGIG (reference sequence). V was cut by 2 bases and J by 3 bases, with 10 bases left in between. The CDR3 consists of 14 residues.

V is TRBV29-1 and J is TRBJ2-1, with D unclear. This CDR3 contains 14 residues. The V end was cut by 2 bases, the J end by 2 bases, with 10 bases between. Germline CDR1 and CDR2: SQVTM and ANQGSEA. The DNA for the CDR3 is TGCAGCGTTGAACGGTCAGAGGCCTACAATGAGCAGTTCTTC. Its translation is CSVERSEAYNEQFF.

The chain couples TRBV2 to TRBJ2-3; D unresolved. Trimming cost V 5 bases and J 3 bases, with 18 bases left between them. The CDR3 loop spans 16 amino acids. The germline gives CDR1 SNHLY, CDR2 FYNNEI. Here the CDR3 DNA reads TGTGCCAGCAGTACCCGACAACCCGAGCAAACAGATACGCAGTATTTT. As protein: CASSTRQPEQTDTQYF.

The chain employs TRBV19 and TRBJ1-1, with D hard to call. Germline V gene lookup returns CDR1 LNHDA and CDR2 SQIVND (reference sequence). The CDR3 consists of 15 residues. The V end was cut by 2 bases, the J end by 1 base, with 11 bases between. The CDR3 reads CASSILAARNTEAFF. The CDR3, as DNA: TGTGCCAGTAGTATACTGGCAGCGAGGAACACTGAAGCTTTCTTT.

The V gene is TRBV30, the J gene TRBJ1-4; D possibly corresponds to TRBD1 (6 bases). Germline assignment: CDR1 GTSNPN and CDR2 SVGIG (reference sequence). The CDR3 length is 13 residues. V lost 3 bases and J lost 8, with 13 bases in between. DNA for the CDR3: TGTGCCTGGAGGACAGGTCCTCCCGAAAAACTGTTTTTT. Translated, it gives CAWRTGPPEKLFF. Supplemented by reference TRBV30 and TRBJ1-4, the full variable domain reads SQTIHQWPATLVQPVGSPLSLECTVEGTSNPNLYWYRQAAGRGLQLLFYSVGIGQISSEVPQNLSASRPQDRQFILSSKKLLLSDSGFYLCAWRTGPPEKLFFGSGTQLSVL.

The rearrangement uses TRBV11-3 and TRBJ2-1; 14 nucleotides agree with TRBD2. The CDR3 has 15 residues. Germline V lookup: CDR1 SGHNT, CDR2 YENEEA. The trim removed 5 bases at V and 5 bases at J, leaving 2 bases unmatched. The CDR3 region is CASSPGLAGDNEQFF. The DNA of the CDR3 is TGTGCCAGCAGCCCGGGACTAGCGGGGGACAATGAGCAGTTCTTC.

Of note for this clone: Within the sample, other DNA sequences also encode this same CDR3. The rearrangement links TRBV28 to TRBJ1-5, with no clear D. V lost 3 bases, J lost 1 base, and 7 bases lay in between. The CDR3 covers 14 residues. The germline gives CDR1 MDHEN, CDR2 SYDVKM. Written as DNA, the CDR3 is TGTGCCAGCAGTTTTTCCAGGAGCAATCAGCCCCAGCATTTT. Translating it yields CASSFSRSNQPQHF. Full variable domain (remainder filled in from reference TRBV28 and TRBJ1-5): DVKVTQSSRYLVKRTGEKVFLECVQDMDHENMFWYRQDPGLGLRLIYFSYDVKMKEKGDIPEGYSVSREKKERFSLILESASTNQTSMYLCASSFSRSNQPQHFGDGTRLSIL.

V usage is TRBV28 and J usage is TRBJ2-7; D remains ambiguous. The CDR3 runs 13 residues. Germline V gene lookup returns CDR1 MDHEN and CDR2 SYDVKM. Trimming stripped 8 bases from V and 2 bases from J, with 13 bases between. The chain's CDR3 is CASGNGGTYEQYF. CDR3 in DNA: TGTGCCAGCGGAAACGGCGGAACCTACGAGCAGTACTTC.

The genes are TRBV7-8 and TRBJ1-6; D call uncertain. Germline CDR1 reads SGHVS; CDR2 reads FQNEAQ. Trimming took off 5 bases at V and 2 bases at J, with 13 bases between the two ends. CDR3 length equals 16 residues. The CDR3 loop is CASSPPPRAYNSPLHF. The CDR3 DNA sequence: TGTGCCAGCAGCCCCCCCCCGCGGGCCTATAATTCACCCCTCCACTTT.

The table lists this clone with a few counts. The V call is TRBV10-3, the J call TRBJ1-1; 8 bases align to TRBD1. With V trimmed by 1 base and J by 5 bases, 6 bases remained unmatched. Germline values: CDR1 ENHRY, CDR2 SYGVKD. This CDR3 comprises 15 residues. The CDR3 DNA reads as TGTGCCATCAGTGAGTTGACAGGGGTAAGGACTGAAGCTTTCTTT. Translated: CAISELTGVRTEAFF.

The sample holds a few counts of this clone. V and J are TRBV4-1 and TRBJ2-2; unclear D gene. Germline V lookup: CDR1 MGHRA, CDR2 YSYEKL. This CDR3 is built from 13 residues. V was shortened by 5 bases and J by 1 base, with 5 bases between the two germline ends. The CDR3 region is CASSFGNTGELFF. The CDR3 region has the DNA TGCGCCAGCAGCTTCGGGAACACCGGGGAGCTGTTTTTT.

The chain couples TRBV4-1 to TRBJ2-1, with 8 bases that match TRBD2. V gave up 0 bases and J gave up 2 bases; unmatched junction bases: 9. This CDR3 has 18 residues. Germline V lookup: CDR1 MGHRA, CDR2 YSYEKL. CDR3 nucleotides: TGCGCCAGCAGCCAAGATCCCCAGCGGGAGAGGCCCTACAATGAGCAGTTCTTC. It is translated as CASSQDPQRERPYNEQFF.

This chain uses TRBV18 with TRBJ2-6; D is unresolved. The CDR3 is made up of 15 amino acids. CDR1 KGHSH and CDR2 LQKENI come from the germline V gene. V was shortened by 0 bases and J by 2 bases, with 5 bases between the two germline ends. Here the CDR3 reads CASSPPTPGANVLTF. The DNA of the CDR3 is TGTGCCAGCTCACCACCAACTCCTGGGGCCAACGTCCTGACTTTC.

The V gene is TRBV11-2, the J gene TRBJ2-3; D gene ambiguous. The CDR3 spans 14 residues. V lost 3 bases and J lost 7, with 14 bases in between. Germline-derived CDR1 and CDR2 are SGHAT and FQNNGV. CDR3 amino acids: CASSLSLVYHTQYF. CDR3 sequence (DNA): TGTGCCAGCAGCTTGAGTCTAGTCTACCATACGCAGTATTTT.

The genes are TRBV7-9 and TRBJ1-2, with no clear D. The CDR3 has 15 residues. Trimming took off 1 base at V and 4 bases at J, with 13 bases between the two ends. The germline V gene has CDR1 SEHNR and CDR2 FQNEAQ (reference sequence). The CDR3 bases are TGTGCCAGCAGCTTAGACGTCCTCCTCGGCTATGGCTACACCTTC. Its translation: CASSLDVLLGYGYTF.

The chain carries TRBV20-1 and TRBJ2-7, with D uncertain. Germline loops: CDR1 DFQATT, CDR2 SNEGSKA (reference sequence). Trimming removed 7 bases at V and 3 bases at J, with 10 bases between. The CDR3 is made up of 11 amino acids. This chain's CDR3 is CSVKQDYEQYF. CDR3 bases: TGCAGTGTGAAACAAGACTACGAGCAGTACTTC.

The chain couples TRBV4-1 to TRBJ2-2, with 11 bases fitting TRBD2. V lost 0 bases and J lost 0; bases outside the gene matches: 0. Germline V lookup: CDR1 MGHRA, CDR2 YSYEKL. There are 17 residues in the CDR3. As DNA, the CDR3 is TGCGCCAGCAGCCAAGAGGGACTAGCGGCGAACACCGGGGAGCTGTTTTTT. As protein: CASSQEGLAANTGELFF.

J is TRBJ1-1 and V is TRBV7-8, with D tentatively TRBD1 (6 bases). This CDR3 has 15 residues. From germline, CDR1 is SGHVS and CDR2 FQNEAQ. Trimming removed 1 base at V and 5 bases at J, with 14 bases between. CDR3 DNA: TGTGCCAGCAGCTTAGGGACGGGAGGGGGAACTGAAGCTTTCTTT. Protein sequence: CASSLGTGGGTEAFF.

V is TRBV6-2 or TRBV6-3 and J is TRBJ2-7, with unresolved D. Trimming took off 3 bases at V and 2 bases at J, with 8 bases between the two ends. Looked up from germline, CDR1 is MNHEY and CDR2 is SVGEGT. This CDR3 is built from 13 residues. The CDR3 spells CASSYGAAYEQYV. CDR3 bases: TGTGCCAGCAGTTATGGAGCAGCCTACGAGCAGTACGTC.

This clone appeared a few times. The CDR3 DNA reads TGCGCCAGCAGCTTAGGGCTAGCGGGGGCTTACCGCGACACCGGGGAGCTGTTTTTT. Amino acids: CASSLGLAGAYRDTGELFF. The chain carries TRBV5-1 and TRBJ2-2; 10 nucleotides agree with TRBD2. The CDR3 covers 19 residues. Looked up from germline, CDR1 is SGHRS and CDR2 is YFSETQ. J gave up 3 bases and V 2 bases, and 13 bases lay outside the gene matches.